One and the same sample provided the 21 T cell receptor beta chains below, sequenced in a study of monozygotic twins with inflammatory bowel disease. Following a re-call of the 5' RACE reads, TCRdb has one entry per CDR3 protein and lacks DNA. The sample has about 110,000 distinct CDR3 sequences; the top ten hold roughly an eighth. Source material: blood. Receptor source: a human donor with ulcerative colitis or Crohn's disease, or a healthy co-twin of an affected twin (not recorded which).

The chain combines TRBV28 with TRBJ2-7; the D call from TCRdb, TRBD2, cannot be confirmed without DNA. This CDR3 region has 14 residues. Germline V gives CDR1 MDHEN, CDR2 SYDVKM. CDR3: CASTASGSSYEQYF.

The chain's CDR3 is CASNRRSSGANVLTF. V is TRBV11-2 and J is TRBJ2-6. Germline loops: CDR1 SGHAT, CDR2 FQNNGV. The CDR3 is 15 amino acids.

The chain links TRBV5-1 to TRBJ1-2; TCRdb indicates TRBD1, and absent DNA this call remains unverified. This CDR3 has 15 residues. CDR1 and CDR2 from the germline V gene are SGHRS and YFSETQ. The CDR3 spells CASSLSGTGSFGYTF.

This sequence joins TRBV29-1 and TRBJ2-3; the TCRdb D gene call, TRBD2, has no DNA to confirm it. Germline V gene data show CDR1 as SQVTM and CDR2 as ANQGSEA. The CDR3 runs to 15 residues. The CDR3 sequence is CSVAVAGGTLNTQYF.

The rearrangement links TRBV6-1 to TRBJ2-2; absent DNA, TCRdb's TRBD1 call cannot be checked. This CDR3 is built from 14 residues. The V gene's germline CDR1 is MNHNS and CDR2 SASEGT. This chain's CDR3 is CASAEQGDTGELFF.

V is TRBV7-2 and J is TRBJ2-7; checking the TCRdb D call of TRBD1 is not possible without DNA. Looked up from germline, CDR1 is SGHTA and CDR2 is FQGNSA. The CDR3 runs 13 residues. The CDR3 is CASSPYRGYEQYF.

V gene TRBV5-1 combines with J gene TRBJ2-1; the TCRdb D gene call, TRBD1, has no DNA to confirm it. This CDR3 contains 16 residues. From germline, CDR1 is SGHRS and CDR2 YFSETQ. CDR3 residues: CASSLVGGISQNEQFF.

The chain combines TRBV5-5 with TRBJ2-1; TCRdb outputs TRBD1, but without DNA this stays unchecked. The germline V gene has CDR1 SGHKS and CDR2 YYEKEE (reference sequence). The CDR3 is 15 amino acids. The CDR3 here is CASSPNLGGANEQFF.

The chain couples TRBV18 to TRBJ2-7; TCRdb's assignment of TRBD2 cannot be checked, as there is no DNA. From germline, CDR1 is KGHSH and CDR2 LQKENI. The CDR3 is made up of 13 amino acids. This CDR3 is CASSPGPYYEQYF.

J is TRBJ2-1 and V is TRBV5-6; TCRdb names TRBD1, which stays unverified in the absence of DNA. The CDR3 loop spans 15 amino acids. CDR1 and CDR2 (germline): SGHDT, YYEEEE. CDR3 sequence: CASSPGTGGQLEQFF.

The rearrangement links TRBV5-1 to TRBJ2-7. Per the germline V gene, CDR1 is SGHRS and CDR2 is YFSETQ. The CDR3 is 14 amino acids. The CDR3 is CASSLGMISYEQYF.

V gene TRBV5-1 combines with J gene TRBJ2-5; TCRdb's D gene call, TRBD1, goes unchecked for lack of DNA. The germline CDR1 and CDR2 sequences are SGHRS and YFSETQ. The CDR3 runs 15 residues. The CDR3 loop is CASSLVGTGQETQYF.

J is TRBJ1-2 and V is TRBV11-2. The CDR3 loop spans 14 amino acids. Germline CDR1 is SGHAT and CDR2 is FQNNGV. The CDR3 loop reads CASSLDQGSDGYTF.

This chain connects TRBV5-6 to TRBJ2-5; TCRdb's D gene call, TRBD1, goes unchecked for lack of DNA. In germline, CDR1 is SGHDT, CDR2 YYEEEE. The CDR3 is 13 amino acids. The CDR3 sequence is CASSPPMGETQYF.

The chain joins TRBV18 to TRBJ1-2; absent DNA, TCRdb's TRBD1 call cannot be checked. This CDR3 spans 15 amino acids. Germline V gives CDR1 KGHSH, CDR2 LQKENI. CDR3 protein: CASSPPGQGVSGYTF.

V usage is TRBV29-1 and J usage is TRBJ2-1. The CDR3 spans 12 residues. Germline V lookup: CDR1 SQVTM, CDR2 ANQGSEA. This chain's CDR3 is CSAGQPYNEQFF.

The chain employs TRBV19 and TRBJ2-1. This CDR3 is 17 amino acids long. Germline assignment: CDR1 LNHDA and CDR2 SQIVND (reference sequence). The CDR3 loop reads CASSPLFLGSSYNEQFF. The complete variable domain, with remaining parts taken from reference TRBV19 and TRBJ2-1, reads DGGITQSPKYLFRKEGQNVTLSCEQNLNHDAMYWYRQDPGQGLRLIYYSQIVNDFQKGDIAEGYSVSREKKESFPLTVTSAQKNPTAFYLCASSPLFLGSSYNEQFFGPGTRLTVL.

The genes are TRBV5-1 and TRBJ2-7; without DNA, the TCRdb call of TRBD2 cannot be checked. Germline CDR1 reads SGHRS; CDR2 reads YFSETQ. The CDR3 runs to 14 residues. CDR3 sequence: CASSLAGAPYEQYF.

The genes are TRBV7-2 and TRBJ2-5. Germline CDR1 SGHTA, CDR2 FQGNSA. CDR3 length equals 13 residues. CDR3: CASSQPFQETQYF.

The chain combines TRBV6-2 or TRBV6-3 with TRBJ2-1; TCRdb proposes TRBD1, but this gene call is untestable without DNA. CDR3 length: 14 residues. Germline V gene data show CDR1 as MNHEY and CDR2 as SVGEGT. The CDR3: CASSQIGQNNEQFF.

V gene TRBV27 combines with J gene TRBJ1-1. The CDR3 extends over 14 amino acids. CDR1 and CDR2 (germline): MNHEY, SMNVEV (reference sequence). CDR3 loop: CASSSRMLYTEAFF.